Listed below are T cell receptor beta chains from one sample, sequenced in a study of blood T cell repertoires in COVID-19. Clones were sequenced by immunoSEQ multiplex PCR, and TCRdb holds only the in-frame ones, with some missing. This sample has about 120,000 clones; roughly 91% occur once, and the top ten carry about 18%. Sequencing was performed on peripheral blood. The receptors here all came from a human donor with acute or convalescent COVID-19. The donor label of this sample is uncertain. The CDR3 runs from the conserved cysteine through the conserved F or W. A D gene is named only where the DNA matches it firmly. The size of a clone is reported for some rows only, either as once, few or many, or as a class for expanded clones.

clone_size | j_call | d_call | cdr3_length | v_call | cdr3_aa | cdr3_nt
. | TRBJ1-2 | TRBD1 | 15 | TRBV5-4 | CASSGQGATNYGYTF | TGTGCCAGCAGCGGACAGGGCGCTACTAACTATGGCTACACCTTC
. | TRBJ2-2 | . | 14 | TRBV7-2 | CASSSTRDTGELFF | TGTGCCAGCAGCTCAACCCGGGATACCGGGGAGCTGTTTTTT
. | TRBJ2-1 | TRBD2 | 16 | TRBV9 | CASSATGTSGFNEQFF | TGTGCCAGCAGTGCCACCGGGACTAGCGGGTTTAATGAGCAGTTCTTC
. | TRBJ1-2 | . | 14 | TRBV2 | CASSDYRGAYGYTF | TGTGCCAGCAGTGATTACCGGGGGGCTTATGGCTACACCTTC
. | TRBJ2-1 | . | 15 | TRBV3-1/TRBV3-2 | CASSPGDFDYNEQFF | TGTGCCAGCAGCCCGGGGGACTTTGACTACAATGAGCAGTTCTTC
. | TRBJ2-7 | TRBD1 | 15 | TRBV11-2 | CASSLGAGGTYEQYF | TGTGCCAGCAGCCTTGGGGCAGGGGGAACCTACGAGCAGTACTTC
once | TRBJ2-2 | TRBD2 | 16 | TRBV4-3 | CASSRGITSVTGELFF | TGCGCCAGCAGCCGCGGGATAACTAGCGTCACCGGGGAGCTGTTTTTT
once | TRBJ2-1 | . | 14 | TRBV4-1 | CASSPRRTTDEQFF | TGCGCCAGCAGCCCCCGGCGGACAACCGATGAGCAGTTCTTC
. | TRBJ1-2 | . | 13 | TRBV19 | CASSVQGSYGYTF | TGTGCCAGTAGTGTCCAGGGATCGTATGGCTACACCTTC
few | TRBJ2-1 | . | 11 | TRBV30 | CAWSVRLEQFF | TGTGCCTGGAGTGTACGACTCGAGCAGTTCTTC
. | TRBJ2-1 | TRBD1 | 14 | TRBV28 | CASSLPGTDNEQFF | TGTGCCAGCAGTTTACCCGGGACAGACAATGAGCAGTTCTTC
few | TRBJ2-7 | . | 15 | TRBV9 | CASSAAAGPPYEQYF | TGTGCCAGCAGCGCTGCAGCGGGCCCACCCTACGAGCAGTACTTC
. | TRBJ2-7 | TRBD1 | 14 | TRBV27 | CASSSGTGEYEQYF | TGTGCCAGCAGTTCCGGGACAGGGGAATACGAGCAGTACTTC
. | TRBJ2-7 | TRBD1 | 14 | TRBV7-8 | CASSSRTGPSTPYF | TGTGCCAGCAGCTCGCGGACAGGCCCTTCGACCCCTTACTTC
few | TRBJ2-7 | TRBD1 | 13 | TRBV29-1 | CSVERQGANEQYF | TGCAGCGTTGAAAGGCAGGGGGCCAACGAGCAGTACTTC
. | TRBJ1-2 | TRBD1 | 14 | TRBV13 | CASSGSGGDYGYTF | TGTGCCAGCAGCGGTTCAGGGGGCGACTATGGCTACACCTTC
. | TRBJ2-3 | TRBD2 | 17 | TRBV13 | CASSAYTSGGGTDTQYF | TGTGCCAGCAGCGCCTATACTAGCGGGGGGGGGACAGATACGCAGTATTTT
. | TRBJ2-1 | TRBD2 | 15 | TRBV6-5 | CASSYSGTRGNEQFF | TGTGCCAGCAGTTACTCCGGGACTAGGGGGAATGAGCAGTTCTTC
few | TRBJ1-5 | TRBD1 | 13 | TRBV30 | CAWSGQGEQPQHF | TGTGCCTGGAGTGGACAGGGAGAGCAGCCCCAGCATTTT
. | TRBJ1-4 | . | 14 | TRBV10-3 | CAISESTGGEKLFF | TGTGCCATCAGTGAGTCGACAGGCGGTGAAAAACTGTTTTTT
. | TRBJ1-1 | . | 14 | TRBV7-2 | CASSLVGGNTEAFF | TGTGCCAGCAGCTTAGTCGGGGGGAACACTGAAGCTTTCTTT
. | TRBJ1-5 | . | 12 | TRBV24-1 | CATSRGNQPQHF | TGTGCCACCAGTCGGGGAAATCAGCCCCAGCATTTT
few | TRBJ2-2 | TRBD2 | 15 | TRBV7-2 | CASSLLAGGPGELFF | TGTGCCAGCAGCTTACTAGCGGGGGGGCCCGGGGAGCTGTTTTTT
. | TRBJ1-2 | TRBD1 | 16 | TRBV28 | CASSLRQGDPNYGYTF | TGTGCCAGCAGCTTGAGACAGGGAGATCCTAACTATGGCTACACCTTC
. | TRBJ2-5 | . | 14 | TRBV29-1 | CSVEDARGWETQYF | TGCAGCGTTGAAGATGCCAGGGGCTGGGAGACCCAGTACTTC
. | TRBJ2-7 | . | 15 | TRBV5-4 | CASSLGGAVSYEQYF | TGTGCCAGCAGCTTAGGCGGGGCCGTCTCCTACGAGCAGTACTTC
. | TRBJ2-7 | . | 12 | TRBV2 | CASRELEHEQYF | TGTGCCAGCAGGGAACTAGAGCACGAGCAGTACTTC
. | TRBJ1-5 | . | 14 | TRBV28 | CASSPQLGHQPQHF | TGTGCCAGCAGCCCACAGTTAGGCCATCAGCCCCAGCATTTT
. | TRBJ2-2 | TRBD1 | 20 | TRBV7-3 | CASSLWAGTGEFSNTGELFF | TGTGCCAGCAGCTTATGGGCCGGGACAGGGGAATTCTCGAACACCGGGGAGCTGTTTTTT
. | TRBJ2-2 | . | 16 | TRBV4-3 | CASSTKMVLSTGELFF | TGCGCCAGCAGCACCAAGATGGTACTCTCCACCGGGGAGCTGTTTTTT
. | TRBJ2-1 | TRBD1 | 12 | TRBV7-2 | CASSSDRVGQFF | TGTGCCAGCAGCTCCGACAGGGTGGGGCAGTTCTTC
. | TRBJ1-1 | . | 16 | TRBV6-4 | CASSDSRLGENTEAFF | TGTGCCAGCAGTGACTCGCGACTGGGTGAGAACACTGAAGCTTTCTTT
once | TRBJ1-5 | . | 14 | TRBV11-2 | CASSLQERDQPQHF | TGTGCCAGCAGCTTACAGGAGAGGGATCAGCCCCAGCATTTT
. | TRBJ2-7 | . | 14 | TRBV6-5 | CASSYGGLGYEQYF | TGTGCCAGCAGTTACGGGGGCCTGGGTTACGAGCAGTACTTC
. | TRBJ2-1 | TRBD2 | 16 | TRBV24-1 | CATSDLGAGKGNEQFF | TGTGCCACCAGTGATTTAGGAGCGGGAAAGGGAAATGAGCAGTTCTTC
. | TRBJ2-3 | TRBD2 | 15 | TRBV6-5 | CASSGLAGAKDTQYF | TGTGCCAGCAGCGGACTAGCGGGAGCGAAAGATACGCAGTATTTT
. | TRBJ1-2 | . | 14 | TRBV6-1 | CASSEHGRNYGYTF | TGTGCCAGCAGTGAACATGGCAGGAACTATGGCTACACCTTC
. | TRBJ2-1 | . | 15 | TRBV7-9 | CASSQRSGAYNEQFF | TGTGCCAGCAGCCAAAGAAGCGGAGCCTACAATGAGCAGTTCTTC